The clone carrying this T cell receptor beta chain was counted once. Profiled with immunoSEQ multiplex PCR; TCRdb holds only in-frame clones, not every one. The repertoire includes about 2.2 million clones, 85% to 95% of them detected once, and around 1.8% sits in the top ten. This sample was taken from a study of shared clonotypes between healthy human individuals. Naive CD8 cells were CD45RO-negative, positively selected for CCR7, excluding terminally differentiated effector memory CD45RA+ cells. The CDR3 covers 17 residues. The V end lost 6 bases, the J end lost 1 base, and 20 bases lay between the germline ends. Germline V gene data show CDR1 as SEHNR and CDR2 as FQNEAQ (reference sequence).

The chain combines TRBV7-9 with TRBJ2-3; D not certain. This sequence originates from a man between 18 and 35 years old in good health. Some clones in this sample may be carry-over from other donors' samples. Material: naive CD8+ T cells from PBMCs. In DNA form, the CDR3 reads TGTGCCAGCAGTTCCGCCGATGACCGATCCCGCACAGATACGCAGTATTTT. Translated: CASSSADDRSRTDTQYF.